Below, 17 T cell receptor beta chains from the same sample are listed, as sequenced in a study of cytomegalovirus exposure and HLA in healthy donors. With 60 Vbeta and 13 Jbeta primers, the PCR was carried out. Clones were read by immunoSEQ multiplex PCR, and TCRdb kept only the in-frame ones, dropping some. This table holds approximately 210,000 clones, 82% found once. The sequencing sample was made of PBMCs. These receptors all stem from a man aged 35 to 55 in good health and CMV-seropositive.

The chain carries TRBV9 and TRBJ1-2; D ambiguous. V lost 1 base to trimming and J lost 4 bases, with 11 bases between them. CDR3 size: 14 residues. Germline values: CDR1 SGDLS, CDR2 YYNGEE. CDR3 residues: CASSVWADPYGYTF. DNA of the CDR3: TGTGCCAGCAGCGTATGGGCAGACCCCTATGGCTACACCTTC.

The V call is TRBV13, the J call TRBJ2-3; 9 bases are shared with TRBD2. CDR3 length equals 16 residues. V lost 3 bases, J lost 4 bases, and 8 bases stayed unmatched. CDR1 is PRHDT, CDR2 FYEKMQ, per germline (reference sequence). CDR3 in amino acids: CASSLVGSGRPDTQYF. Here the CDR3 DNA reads TGTGCCAGCAGCTTGGTCGGTAGCGGGAGACCAGATACGCAGTATTTT.

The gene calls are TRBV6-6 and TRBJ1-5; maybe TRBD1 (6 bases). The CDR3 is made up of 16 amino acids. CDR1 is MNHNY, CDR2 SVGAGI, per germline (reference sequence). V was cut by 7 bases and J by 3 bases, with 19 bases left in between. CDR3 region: CASTPRSGTLNQPQHF. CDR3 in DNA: TGTGCCAGCACCCCCCGCAGCGGGACACTCAATCAGCCCCAGCATTTT.

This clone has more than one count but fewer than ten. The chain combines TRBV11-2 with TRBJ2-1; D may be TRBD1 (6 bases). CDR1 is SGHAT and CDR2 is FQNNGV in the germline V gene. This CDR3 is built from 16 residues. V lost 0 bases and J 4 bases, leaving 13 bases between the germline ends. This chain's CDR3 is CASSLDQGRPYNEQFF. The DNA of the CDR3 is TGTGCCAGCAGCTTAGATCAGGGGCGGCCATACAATGAGCAGTTCTTC.

CDR3 protein: CASSEVGQGVNEQYV. CDR3 nucleotide sequence: TGTGCCAGCAGTGAAGTGGGACAGGGGGTCAACGAGCAGTACGTC. J is TRBJ2-7 and V is TRBV6-1; the match to TRBD1 covers 11 bases. The CDR3 is made up of 15 amino acids. V was clipped by 1 base and J by 5 bases; unmatched bases: 4. Germline lookup yields CDR1 MNHNS and CDR2 SASEGT.

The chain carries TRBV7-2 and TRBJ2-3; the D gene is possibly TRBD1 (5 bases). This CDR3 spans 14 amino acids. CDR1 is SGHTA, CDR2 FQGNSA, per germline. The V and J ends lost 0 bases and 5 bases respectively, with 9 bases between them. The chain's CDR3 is CASSLAQGRDTQYF. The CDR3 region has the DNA TGTGCCAGCAGCTTAGCGCAGGGAAGAGATACGCAGTATTTT.

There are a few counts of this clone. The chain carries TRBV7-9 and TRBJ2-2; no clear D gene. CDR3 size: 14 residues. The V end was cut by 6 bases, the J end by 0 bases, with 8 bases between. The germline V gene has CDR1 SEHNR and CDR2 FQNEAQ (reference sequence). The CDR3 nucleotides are TGTGCCAGCAGAGTTACAACGAACACCGGGGAGCTGTTTTTT. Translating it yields CASRVTTNTGELFF.

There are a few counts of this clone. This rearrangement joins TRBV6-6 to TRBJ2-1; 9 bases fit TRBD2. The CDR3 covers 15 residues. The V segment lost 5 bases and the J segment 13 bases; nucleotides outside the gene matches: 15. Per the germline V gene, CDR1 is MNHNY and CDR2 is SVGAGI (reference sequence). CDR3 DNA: TGTGCCAGCAGTAACCCCCAAGCGGGAGGCCCGGGACAGTTCTTC. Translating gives CASSNPQAGGPGQFF.

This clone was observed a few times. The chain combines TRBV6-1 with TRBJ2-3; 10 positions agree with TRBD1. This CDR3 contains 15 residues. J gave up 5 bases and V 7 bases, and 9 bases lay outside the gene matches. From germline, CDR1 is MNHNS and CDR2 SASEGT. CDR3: CASNRDRGSGDTQYF. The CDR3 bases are TGTGCCAGCAATAGGGACAGGGGAAGTGGAGATACGCAGTATTTT.

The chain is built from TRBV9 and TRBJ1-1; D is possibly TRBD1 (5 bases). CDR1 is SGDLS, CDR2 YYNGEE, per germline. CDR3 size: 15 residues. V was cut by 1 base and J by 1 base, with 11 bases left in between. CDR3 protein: CASSVLSQGNTEAFF. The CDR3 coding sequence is TGTGCCAGCAGCGTACTCTCTCAGGGGAACACTGAAGCTTTCTTT.

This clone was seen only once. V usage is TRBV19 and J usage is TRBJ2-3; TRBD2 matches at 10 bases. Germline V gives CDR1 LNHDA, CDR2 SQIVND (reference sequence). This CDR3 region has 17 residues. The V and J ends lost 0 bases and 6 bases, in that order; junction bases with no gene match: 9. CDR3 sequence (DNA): TGTGCCAGTAGTATAGATCTAGCGGGAGAAATGGCGGATACGCAGTATTTT. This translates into CASSIDLAGEMADTQYF. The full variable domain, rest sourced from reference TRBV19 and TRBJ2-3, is DGGITQSPKYLFRKEGQNVTLSCEQNLNHDAMYWYRQDPGQGLRLIYYSQIVNDFQKGDIAEGYSVSREKKESFPLTVTSAQKNPTAFYLCASSIDLAGEMADTQYFGPGTRLTVL.

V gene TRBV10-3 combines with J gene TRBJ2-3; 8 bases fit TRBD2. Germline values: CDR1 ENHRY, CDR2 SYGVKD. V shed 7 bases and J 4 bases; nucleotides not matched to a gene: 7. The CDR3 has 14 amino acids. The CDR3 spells CAINTGGPPDTQYF. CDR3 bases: TGTGCCATCAATACGGGAGGGCCCCCAGATACGCAGTATTTT.

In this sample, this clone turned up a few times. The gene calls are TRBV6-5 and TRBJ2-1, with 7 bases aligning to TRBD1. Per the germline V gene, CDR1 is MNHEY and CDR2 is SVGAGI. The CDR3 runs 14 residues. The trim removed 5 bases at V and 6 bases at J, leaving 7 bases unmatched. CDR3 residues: CASSRDSSSNEQFF. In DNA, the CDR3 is TGTGCCAGCAGTCGGGACAGTAGTTCCAATGAGCAGTTCTTC.

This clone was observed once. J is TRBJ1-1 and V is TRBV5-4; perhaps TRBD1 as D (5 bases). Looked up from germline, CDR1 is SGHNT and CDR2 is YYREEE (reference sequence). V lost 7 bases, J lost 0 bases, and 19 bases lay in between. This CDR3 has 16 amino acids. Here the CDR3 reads CASLPVGRGMNTEAFF. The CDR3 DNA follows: TGTGCCAGCTTGCCTGTCGGAAGGGGCATGAACACTGAAGCTTTCTTT.

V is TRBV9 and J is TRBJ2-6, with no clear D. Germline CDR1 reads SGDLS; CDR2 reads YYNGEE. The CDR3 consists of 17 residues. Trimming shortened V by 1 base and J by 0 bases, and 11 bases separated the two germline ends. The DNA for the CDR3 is TGTGCCAGCAGCGTAACTACCGCGGTCTCTGGGGCCAACGTCCTGACTTTC. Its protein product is CASSVTTAVSGANVLTF.

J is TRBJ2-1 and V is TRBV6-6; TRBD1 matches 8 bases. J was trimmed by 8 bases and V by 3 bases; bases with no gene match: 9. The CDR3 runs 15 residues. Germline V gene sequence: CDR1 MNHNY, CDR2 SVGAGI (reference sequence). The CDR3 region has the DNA TGTGCCAGCAGTTATGGACAGGGTCGGGGCGATGAGCAGTTCTTC. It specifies CASSYGQGRGDEQFF.

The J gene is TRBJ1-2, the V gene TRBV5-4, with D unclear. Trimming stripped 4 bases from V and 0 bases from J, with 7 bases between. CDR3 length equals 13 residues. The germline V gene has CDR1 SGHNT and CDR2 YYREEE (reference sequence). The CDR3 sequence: CASSIDTNYGYTF. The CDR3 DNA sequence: TGTGCCAGCAGCATCGACACTAACTATGGCTACACCTTC.